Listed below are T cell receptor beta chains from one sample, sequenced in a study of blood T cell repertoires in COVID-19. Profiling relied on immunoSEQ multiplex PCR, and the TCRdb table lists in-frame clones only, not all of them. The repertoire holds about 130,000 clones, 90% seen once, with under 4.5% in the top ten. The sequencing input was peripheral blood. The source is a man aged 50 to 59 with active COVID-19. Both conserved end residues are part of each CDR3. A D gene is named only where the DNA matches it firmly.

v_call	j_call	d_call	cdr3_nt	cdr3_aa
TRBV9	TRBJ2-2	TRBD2	TGTGCCAGCAGCCCACCGGGGGGGCACACCGGGGAGCTGTTTTTT	CASSPPGGHTGELFF
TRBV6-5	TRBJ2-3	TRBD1	TGTGCCAGCAGCCGGGACAGGGTAGCAGATACGCAGTATTTT	CASSRDRVADTQYF
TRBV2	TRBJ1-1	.	TGTGCCAGCAGTGAAAGGATGGGGGGTGGAGCTTTCTTT	CASSERMGGGAFF
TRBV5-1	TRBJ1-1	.	TGCGCCAGCAGCTTGGGCCGTTCGGCTGAAGCTTTCTTT	CASSLGRSAEAFF
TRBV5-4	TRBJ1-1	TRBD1	TGTGCCAGCAGCGGAGGACAGGGGGTTGGTGGCACTGAAGCTTTCTTT	CASSGGQGVGGTEAFF
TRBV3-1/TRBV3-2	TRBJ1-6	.	TGTGCCAGCAGCCAAGTCACAAGGGGTCATTCACCCCTCCACTTT	CASSQVTRGHSPLHF
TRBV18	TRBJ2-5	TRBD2	TGTGCCAGCTCACTACTAGCGGGGGCCGGCGAGACCCAGTACTTC	CASSLLAGAGETQYF
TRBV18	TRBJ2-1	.	TGTGCCAGCTCACCACTGGGCTCAGGGGTAACGCATGAGCAGTTCTTC	CASSPLGSGVTHEQFF
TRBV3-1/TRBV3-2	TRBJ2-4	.	TGTGCCAGCAGCCAAGATATGGGGAGGGGGGCCAAAAACATTCAGTACTTC	CASSQDMGRGAKNIQYF
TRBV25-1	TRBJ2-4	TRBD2	TGTGCCAGCAGAACTAGCGGGAGGGCCGGGAACATTCAGTACTTC	CASRTSGRAGNIQYF
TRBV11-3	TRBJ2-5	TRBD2	TGTGCCAGCAGCTTATGGACTAGCGGGACCCAAGAGACCCAGTACTTC	CASSLWTSGTQETQYF